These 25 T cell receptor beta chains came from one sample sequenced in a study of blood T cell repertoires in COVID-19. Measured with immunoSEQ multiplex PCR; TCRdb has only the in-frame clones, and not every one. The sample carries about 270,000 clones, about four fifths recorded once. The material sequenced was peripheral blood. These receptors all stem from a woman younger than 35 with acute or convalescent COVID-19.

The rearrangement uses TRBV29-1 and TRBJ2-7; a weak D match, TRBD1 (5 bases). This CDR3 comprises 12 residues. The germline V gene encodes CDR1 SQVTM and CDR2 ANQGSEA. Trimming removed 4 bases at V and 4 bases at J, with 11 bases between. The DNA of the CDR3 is TGCAGCGTTGGACAGTCCCCATACGAGCAGTACTTC. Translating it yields CSVGQSPYEQYF.

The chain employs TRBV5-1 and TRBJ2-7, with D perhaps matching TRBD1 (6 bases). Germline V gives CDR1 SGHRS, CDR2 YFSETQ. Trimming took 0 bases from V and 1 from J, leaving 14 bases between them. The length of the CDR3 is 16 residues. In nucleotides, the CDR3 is TGCGCCAGCAGCTTGGTGGCGACAGGTCGTTCCTACGAGCAGTACTTC. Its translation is CASSLVATGRSYEQYF.

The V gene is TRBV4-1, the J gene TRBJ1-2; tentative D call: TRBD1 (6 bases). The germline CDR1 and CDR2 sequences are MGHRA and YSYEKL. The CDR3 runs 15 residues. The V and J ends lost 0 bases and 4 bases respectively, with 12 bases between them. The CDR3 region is CASSQEAGASYGYTF. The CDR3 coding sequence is TGCGCCAGCAGCCAAGAAGCGGGGGCATCCTATGGCTACACCTTC.

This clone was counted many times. The CDR3 loop is CASSLGRGVGEQYF. The CDR3 nucleotides read TGCGCCAGCAGCTTGGGCAGGGGGGTAGGCGAGCAGTACTTC. The chain recombines TRBV5-1 with TRBJ2-7, with TRBD1 as a possible D gene (7 bases). Trimming stripped 0 bases from V and 6 bases from J, with 13 bases between. The CDR3 spans 14 residues. Germline assignment: CDR1 SGHRS and CDR2 YFSETQ.

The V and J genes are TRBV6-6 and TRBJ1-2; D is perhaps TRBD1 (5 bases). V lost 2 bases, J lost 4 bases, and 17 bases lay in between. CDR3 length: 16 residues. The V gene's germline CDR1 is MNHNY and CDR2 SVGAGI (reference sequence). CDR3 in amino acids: CASSYGVGGSGYGYTF. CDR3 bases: TGTGCCAGCAGTTACGGTGTTGGGGGGTCGGGCTATGGCTACACCTTC.

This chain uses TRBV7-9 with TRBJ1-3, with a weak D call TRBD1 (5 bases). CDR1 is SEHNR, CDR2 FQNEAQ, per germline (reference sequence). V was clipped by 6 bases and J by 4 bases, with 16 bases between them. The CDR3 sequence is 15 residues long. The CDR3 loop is CASSLEGTGGNTIYF. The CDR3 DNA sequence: TGTGCCAGCAGTTTGGAGGGGACGGGGGGAAACACCATATATTTT. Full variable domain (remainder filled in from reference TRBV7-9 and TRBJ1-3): DTGVSQNPRHKITKRGQNVTFRCDPISEHNRLYWYRQTLGQGPEFLTYFQNEAQLEKSRLLSDRFSAERPKGSFSTLEIQRTEQGDSAMYLCASSLEGTGGNTIYFGEGSWLTVV.

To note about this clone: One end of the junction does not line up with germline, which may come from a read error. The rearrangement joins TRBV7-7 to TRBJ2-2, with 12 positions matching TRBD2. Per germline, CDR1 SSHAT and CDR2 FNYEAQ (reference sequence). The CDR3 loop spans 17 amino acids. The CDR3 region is CASSPGLAGTYTGELFF. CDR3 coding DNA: TGTGCTAGCAGCCCCGGACTAGCGGGAACGTACACCGGGGAGCTGTTTTTT.

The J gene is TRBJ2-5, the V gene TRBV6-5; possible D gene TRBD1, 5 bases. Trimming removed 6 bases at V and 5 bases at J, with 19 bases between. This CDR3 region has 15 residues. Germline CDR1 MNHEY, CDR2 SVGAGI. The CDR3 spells CASSRRRQSQETQYF. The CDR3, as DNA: TGTGCCAGCAGCCGACGGCGACAGTCCCAGGAGACCCAGTACTTC.

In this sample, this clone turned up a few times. The chain's CDR3 is CASSPPTTAMNTEAFF. The CDR3 nucleotides read TGTGCCAGCTCACCACCCACGACAGCCATGAACACTGAAGCTTTCTTT. This sequence joins TRBV18 and TRBJ1-1, with D possibly matching TRBD1 (5 bases). The ends were cut back, 0 bases at V and 0 bases at J, with 11 bases in the middle. CDR3 length equals 16 residues. CDR1 is KGHSH, CDR2 LQKENI, per germline.

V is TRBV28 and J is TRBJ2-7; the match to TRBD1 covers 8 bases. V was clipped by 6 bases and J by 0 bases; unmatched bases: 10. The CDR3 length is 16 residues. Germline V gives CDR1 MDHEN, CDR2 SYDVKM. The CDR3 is CASSPPGQVFSYEQYF. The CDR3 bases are TGTGCCAGCAGCCCACCGGGACAGGTTTTCTCCTACGAGCAGTACTTC.

The DNA for the CDR3 is TGTGCCAGCAGCTCTCCGGGACTCGGGATAAACAATGAGCAGTTCTTC. Translation: CASSSPGLGINNEQFF. This chain links TRBV7-2 with TRBJ2-1; the D gene is possibly TRBD2 (6 bases). Trimming took off 4 bases at V and 5 bases at J, with 18 bases between the two ends. This CDR3 comprises 16 residues. Germline values: CDR1 SGHTA, CDR2 FQGNSA. The whole variable domain, filled in from reference TRBV7-2 and TRBJ2-1, reads GAGVSQSPSNKVTEKGKDVELRCDPISGHTALYWYRQSLGQGLEFLIYFQGNSAPDKSGLPSDRFSAERTGGSVSTLTIQRTQQEDSAVYLCASSSPGLGINNEQFFGPGTRLTVL.

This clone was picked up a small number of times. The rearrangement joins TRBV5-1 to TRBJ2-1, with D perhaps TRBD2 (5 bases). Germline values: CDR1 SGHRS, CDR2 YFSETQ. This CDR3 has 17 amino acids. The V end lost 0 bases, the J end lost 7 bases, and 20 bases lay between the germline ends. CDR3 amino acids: CASSLAKSLLVRNEQFF. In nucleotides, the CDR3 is TGCGCCAGCAGCTTGGCCAAGTCCCTACTAGTAAGAAATGAGCAGTTCTTC.

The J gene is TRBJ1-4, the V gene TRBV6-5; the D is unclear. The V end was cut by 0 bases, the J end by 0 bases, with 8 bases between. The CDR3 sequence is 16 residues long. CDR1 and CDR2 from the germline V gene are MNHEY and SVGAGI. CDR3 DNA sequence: TGTGCCAGCAGTTACTCCGTTGTTGCAACTAATGAAAAACTGTTTTTT. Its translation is CASSYSVVATNEKLFF.

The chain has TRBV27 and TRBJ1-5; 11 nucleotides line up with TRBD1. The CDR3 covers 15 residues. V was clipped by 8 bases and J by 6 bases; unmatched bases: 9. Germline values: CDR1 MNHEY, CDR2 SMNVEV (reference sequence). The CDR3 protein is CASSLGQGASQPQHF. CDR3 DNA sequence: TGTGCCAGCTCATTAGGACAGGGGGCGAGTCAGCCCCAGCATTTT.

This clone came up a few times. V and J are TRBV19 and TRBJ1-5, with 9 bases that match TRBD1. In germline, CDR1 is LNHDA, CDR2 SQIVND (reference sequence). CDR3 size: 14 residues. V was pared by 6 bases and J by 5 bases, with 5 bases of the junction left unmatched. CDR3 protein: CASRRQGVYQPQHF. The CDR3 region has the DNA TGTGCCAGTAGACGACAGGGGGTCTATCAGCCCCAGCATTTT.

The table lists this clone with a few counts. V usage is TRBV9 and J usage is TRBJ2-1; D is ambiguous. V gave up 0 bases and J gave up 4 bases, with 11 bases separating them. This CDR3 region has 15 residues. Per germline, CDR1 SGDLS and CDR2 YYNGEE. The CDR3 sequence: CASSVAGQDYNEQFF. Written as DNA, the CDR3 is TGTGCCAGCAGCGTAGCTGGGCAGGATTACAATGAGCAGTTCTTC.

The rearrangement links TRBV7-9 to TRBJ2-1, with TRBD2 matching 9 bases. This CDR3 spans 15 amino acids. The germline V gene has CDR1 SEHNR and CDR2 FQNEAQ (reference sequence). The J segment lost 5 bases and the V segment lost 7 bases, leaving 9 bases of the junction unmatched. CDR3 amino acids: CASTDGLASHNEQFF. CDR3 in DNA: TGTGCCAGCACCGACGGACTAGCGAGCCACAATGAGCAGTTCTTC.

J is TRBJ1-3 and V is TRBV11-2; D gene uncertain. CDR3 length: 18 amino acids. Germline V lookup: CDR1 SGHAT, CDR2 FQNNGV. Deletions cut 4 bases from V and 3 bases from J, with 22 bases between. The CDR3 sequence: CASSSQPGEKQIGNTIYF. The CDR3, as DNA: TGTGCCAGCAGCTCCCAGCCCGGGGAGAAACAGATTGGAAACACCATATATTTT.

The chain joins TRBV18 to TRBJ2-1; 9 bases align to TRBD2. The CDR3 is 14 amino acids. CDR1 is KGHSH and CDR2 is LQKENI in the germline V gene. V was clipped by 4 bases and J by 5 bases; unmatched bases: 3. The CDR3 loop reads CASSRTSVNNEQFF. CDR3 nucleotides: TGTGCCAGCTCACGGACTAGCGTGAACAATGAGCAGTTCTTC.

CDR3 sequence (DNA): TGTGCCAGCAGCTTCGGCGGGAGCAACACCGGGGAGCTGTTTTTT. Translating gives CASSFGGSNTGELFF. The V and J genes are TRBV5-5 and TRBJ2-2; 7 bases agree with TRBD2. The V gene's germline CDR1 is SGHKS and CDR2 YYEKEE (reference sequence). The trim removed 2 bases at V and 2 bases at J, leaving 3 bases unmatched. This CDR3 region has 15 residues.

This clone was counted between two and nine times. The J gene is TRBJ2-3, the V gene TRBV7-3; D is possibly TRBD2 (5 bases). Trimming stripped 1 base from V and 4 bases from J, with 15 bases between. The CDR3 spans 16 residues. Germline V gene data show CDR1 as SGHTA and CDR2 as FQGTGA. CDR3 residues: CASSLMGGFEADTQYF. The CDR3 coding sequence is TGTGCCAGCAGCTTAATGGGCGGGTTTGAGGCAGATACGCAGTATTTT.

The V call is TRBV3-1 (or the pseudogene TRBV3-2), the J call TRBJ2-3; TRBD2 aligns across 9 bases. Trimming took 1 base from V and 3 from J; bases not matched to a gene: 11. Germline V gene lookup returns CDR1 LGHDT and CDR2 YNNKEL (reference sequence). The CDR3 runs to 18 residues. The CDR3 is CASSQGLAAGGGTDTQYF. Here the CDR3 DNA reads TGTGCCAGCAGCCAAGGACTAGCGGCCGGGGGTGGGACAGATACGCAGTATTTT.

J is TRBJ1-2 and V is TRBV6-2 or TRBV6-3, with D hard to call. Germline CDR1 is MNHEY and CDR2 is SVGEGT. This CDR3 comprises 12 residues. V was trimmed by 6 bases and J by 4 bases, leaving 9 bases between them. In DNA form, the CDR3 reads TGTGCCAGCAGCTTGAGGTTCTATGGCTACACCTTC. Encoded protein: CASSLRFYGYTF.

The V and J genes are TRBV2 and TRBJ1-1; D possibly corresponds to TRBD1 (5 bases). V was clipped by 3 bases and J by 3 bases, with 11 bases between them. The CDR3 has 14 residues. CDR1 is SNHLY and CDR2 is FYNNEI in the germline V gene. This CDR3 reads CASSEGGTDTEAFF. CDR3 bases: TGTGCCAGCAGTGAGGGGGGTACCGACACTGAAGCTTTCTTT.

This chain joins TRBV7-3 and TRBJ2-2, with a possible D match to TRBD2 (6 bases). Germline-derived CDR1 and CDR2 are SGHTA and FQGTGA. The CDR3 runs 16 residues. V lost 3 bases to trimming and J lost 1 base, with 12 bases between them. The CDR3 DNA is TGTGCCAGCAGCTTGGCCGGGACTCTGAACACCGGGGAGCTGTTTTTT. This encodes CASSLAGTLNTGELFF.